The 27 T cell receptor beta chains listed next were all sequenced from one sample in a study of cytomegalovirus exposure and HLA in healthy donors. The PCR made use of 60 Vbeta and 13 Jbeta primers. TCRdb keeps only in-frame clones here, not all; method: immunoSEQ multiplex PCR. The data show 45,000 to 65,000 clones, 75% to 80% seen once. Sequenced: PBMCs. The receptor set was obtained from a woman aged 40 to 50 in good health and CMV-seropositive.

The rearrangement links TRBV5-1 to TRBJ1-3; 8 bases align to TRBD1. Looked up from germline, CDR1 is SGHRS and CDR2 is YFSETQ. There are 14 residues in the CDR3. The V and J ends lost 5 bases and 0 bases, in that order; junction bases with no gene match: 1. The CDR3 is CASRGQASGNTIYF. The CDR3 DNA is TGCGCCAGCAGGGGACAGGCCTCTGGAAACACCATATATTTT.

J is TRBJ2-7 and V is TRBV5-3, with D possibly being TRBD2 (5 bases). TRBV5-3 is classed as an ORF, of uncertain function. The V and J ends lost 4 bases and 0 bases respectively, with 23 bases between them. This CDR3 spans 18 amino acids. The CDR3 DNA is TGTGCCAGAAGCCGAGCCTTGGGCGGGCTGAAGAGCTCCTACGAGCAGTACTTC. It translates to CARSRALGGLKSSYEQYF.

This clone has only a few counts. The chain is built from TRBV7-2 and TRBJ2-3; TRBD2 aligns across 10 bases. Germline CDR1 reads SGHTA; CDR2 reads FQGNSA. The CDR3 spans 16 residues. V was pared by 5 bases and J by 2 bases, with 7 bases of the junction left unmatched. CDR3 bases: TGTGCCAGCAGCCTTCAAGCGGGGGGGATCACAGATACGCAGTATTTT. Amino acids: CASSLQAGGITDTQYF.

The chain couples TRBV6-6 to TRBJ1-3, with no clear D. Germline lookup yields CDR1 MNHNY and CDR2 SVGAGI (reference sequence). Trimming removed 4 bases at V and 0 bases at J, with 4 bases between. The CDR3 has 13 amino acids. CDR3 nucleotides: TGTGCCAGCAGTTCCAACTCTGGAAACACCATATATTTT. It is translated as CASSSNSGNTIYF.

The V call is TRBV21-1, the J call TRBJ2-1; the D segment call TRBD1 is taken from the table without a DNA check. TRBV21-1 is assigned pseudogene status. This CDR3 is 13 amino acids long. CDR3 in amino acids: CASRGDRGDEQFF. In DNA form, the CDR3 reads TGTGCCAGCAGGGGAGACAGGGGTGATGAGCAGTTCTTC.

This chain uses TRBV6-5 with TRBJ1-1; D unresolved. Deletions cut 0 bases from V and 0 bases from J, with 5 bases between. CDR1 MNHEY and CDR2 SVGAGI come from the germline V gene. The CDR3 spans 14 residues. The CDR3 reads CASSYSRVNTEAFF. The CDR3 nucleotides are TGTGCCAGCAGTTACTCGAGAGTGAACACTGAAGCTTTCTTT.

The chain combines TRBV6-1 with TRBJ1-5; 8 nucleotides match TRBD1. Germline CDR1 is MNHNS and CDR2 is SASEGT. With 3 bases clipped from V and 9 bases from J, the junction kept 10 bases outside the gene matches. This CDR3 region has 15 residues. In DNA, the CDR3 is TGTGCCAGCAGTGAGACCAGGGGGCCCATCCGGCCCCAGCATTTT. It codes for CASSETRGPIRPQHF.

The chain is built from TRBV9 and TRBJ1-1, with D unresolved. CDR3 length: 15 residues. V was pared by 0 bases and J by 0 bases, with 9 bases between. CDR1 and CDR2 from the germline V gene are SGDLS and YYNGEE. This chain's CDR3 is CASSVGPLMNTEAFF. The CDR3, as DNA: TGTGCCAGCAGCGTAGGGCCGTTAATGAACACTGAAGCTTTCTTT.

CDR3 region: CASSSAQGLIDEQYF. The CDR3 region has the DNA TGTGCCAGCAGCTCAGCCCAGGGTTTGATTGACGAGCAGTACTTC. V is TRBV7-8 and J is TRBJ2-7; weak D call: TRBD1 (5 bases). The V end lost 4 bases, the J end lost 5 bases, and 18 bases lay between the germline ends. The length of the CDR3 is 15 residues. Germline V CDR1 and CDR2: SGHVS, FQNEAQ.

This chain joins TRBV7-9 and TRBJ2-2; 8 nucleotides match TRBD2. Trimming at V came to 5 bases and at J to 7 bases, leaving 12 bases not matched to a gene. There are 16 residues in the CDR3. Germline CDR1 is SEHNR and CDR2 is FQNEAQ (reference sequence). The CDR3 here is CASSTTSGRFGGELFF. The DNA of the CDR3 is TGTGCCAGCAGCACCACTAGCGGAAGATTTGGCGGGGAGCTGTTTTTT.

This chain links TRBV19 with TRBJ1-1; 11 bases fit TRBD1. Trimming took 6 bases from V and 5 from J; bases not matched to a gene: 2. There are 13 residues in the CDR3. Germline CDR1 LNHDA, CDR2 SQIVND (reference sequence). This CDR3 is CASSRDRGTEAFF. DNA of the CDR3: TGTGCCAGTAGCCGGGACAGGGGGACTGAAGCTTTCTTT.

This clone was observed a handful of times. V is TRBV6-6 and J is TRBJ2-1; 8 bases are a match to TRBD2. Germline loops: CDR1 MNHNY, CDR2 SVGAGI (reference sequence). Trimming removed 6 bases from V and 5 bases from J; junction bases left unmatched: 6. This CDR3 has 14 residues. The chain's CDR3 is CASRQAGADNEQFF. CDR3 bases: TGTGCCAGCAGGCAAGCGGGGGCGGACAATGAGCAGTTCTTC.

The chain recombines TRBV12-2 with TRBJ1-1. TRBV12-2 counts as a pseudogene. The CDR3 has 14 amino acids. CDR3 in DNA: TGTGCAAGTCGCTTAGCGAGAAGCAACACTGAAGCTTTCTTT. The encoded protein is CASRLARSNTEAFF.

The chain combines TRBV30 with TRBJ2-5, with D possibly matching TRBD1 (7 bases). The DNA end is more similar to TRBJ2-7, so the J call may be wrong. Germline V gene data show CDR1 as GTSNPN and CDR2 as SVGIG (reference sequence). This CDR3 spans 14 amino acids. CDR3 bases: TGTGCCTGGACCCCCCAGGGGGGATTCTACGAGCAGTACTTC. It translates to CAWTPQGGFYEQYF.

V and J are TRBV19 and TRBJ1-5, with 9 positions matching TRBD1. V shed 10 bases and J 7 bases; nucleotides not matched to a gene: 8. Looked up from germline, CDR1 is LNHDA and CDR2 is SQIVND (reference sequence). The CDR3 spans 13 residues. The CDR3 loop reads CATTDRGVQPQHF. The CDR3 bases are TGTGCCACTACGGACAGGGGCGTGCAGCCCCAGCATTTT.

This rearrangement joins TRBV5-4 to TRBJ1-6; 9 bases line up with TRBD1. Looked up from germline, CDR1 is SGHNT and CDR2 is YYREEE (reference sequence). This CDR3 has 15 amino acids. Germline trimming cut 5 bases from V and 9 bases from J; bases unmatched to any gene: 9. CDR3 protein: CASRDRDRERSPLHF. DNA for the CDR3: TGTGCCAGCAGGGACCGGGACAGGGAACGTTCACCCCTCCACTTT.

The V and J genes are TRBV7-2 and TRBJ2-1, with 11 nucleotides matching TRBD1. The length of the CDR3 is 14 residues. Germline CDR1 SGHTA, CDR2 FQGNSA. The J segment lost 5 bases and the V segment lost 5 bases, leaving 2 bases of the junction unmatched. The DNA for the CDR3 is TGTGCCAGCAGCGGACAGGGGGCGGACAATGAGCAGTTCTTC. The encoded protein is CASSGQGADNEQFF.

The chain is built from TRBV7-3 and TRBJ2-2; TRBD1 is a possible D gene (5 bases). Germline V lookup: CDR1 SGHTA, CDR2 FQGTGA. V dropped 5 bases and J dropped 11 bases, with 12 bases sitting between them. This CDR3 is built from 12 residues. The CDR3 DNA reads TGTGCCAGCAGCGCACAGGCGACAGAGCTGTTTTTT. It specifies CASSAQATELFF.

For this clone: Its ends do not fully match the called genes, so a read error is possible. The V gene is TRBV6-5, the J gene TRBJ1-1; the D is unclear. Germline CDR1 MNHEY, CDR2 SVGAGI. This CDR3 is 11 amino acids long. The CDR3 DNA follows: TGTGCCAGCAGTTACTCGTCGCAGGCATTTTTT. The encoded protein is CASSYSSQAFF.

The chain has TRBV13 and TRBJ2-6, with 8 bases lining up with TRBD2. In germline, CDR1 is PRHDT, CDR2 FYEKMQ (reference sequence). The CDR3 loop spans 19 amino acids. J was trimmed by 0 bases and V by 2 bases; bases with no gene match: 9. CDR3 sequence reads: CASSLSLAGGFSGANVLTF. CDR3 DNA: TGTGCCAGCAGCTTATCATTGGCGGGGGGATTCTCTGGGGCCAACGTCCTGACTTTC.

This clone was seen only a few times. The chain recombines TRBV2 with TRBJ2-1; a possible D gene is TRBD1 (6 bases). Germline V gene data show CDR1 as SNHLY and CDR2 as FYNNEI. Trimming stripped 5 bases from V and 5 bases from J, with 10 bases between. This CDR3 comprises 13 residues. CDR3 amino acids: CASSRDNDNEQFF. CDR3 DNA sequence: TGTGCCAGCAGTCGGGACAACGACAATGAGCAGTTCTTC.

The V call is TRBV19, the J call TRBJ1-1; tentatively, D is TRBD1 (5 bases). Trimming took 3 bases from V and 1 from J, leaving 6 bases between them. The CDR3 consists of 13 residues. Germline CDR1 LNHDA, CDR2 SQIVND (reference sequence). CDR3 in amino acids: CASSIGGNTEAFF. For the CDR3, the DNA is TGTGCCAGTAGTATCGGGGGGAACACTGAAGCTTTCTTT. Filled out from reference TRBV19 and TRBJ1-1, the complete variable domain reads DGGITQSPKYLFRKEGQNVTLSCEQNLNHDAMYWYRQDPGQGLRLIYYSQIVNDFQKGDIAEGYSVSREKKESFPLTVTSAQKNPTAFYLCASSIGGNTEAFFGQGTRLTVV.

The genes are TRBV5-6 and TRBJ1-2, with TRBD1 matching 7 bases. With V trimmed by 4 bases and J by 4 bases, 13 bases remained unmatched. The CDR3 is 16 amino acids. Germline CDR1 is SGHDT and CDR2 is YYEEEE. Written as DNA, the CDR3 is TGTGCCAGCAGCACAGGGGCCGTTCCTATTCCCTATGGCTACACCTTC. Translation: CASSTGAVPIPYGYTF. Together with reference TRBV5-6 and TRBJ1-2, the CDR3 gives the full variable domain: DAGVTQSPTHLIKTRGQQVTLRCSPKSGHDTVSWYQQALGQGPQFIFQYYEEEERQRGNFPDRFSGHQFPNYSSELNVNALLLGDSALYLCASSTGAVPIPYGYTFGSGTRLTVV.

The chain links TRBV7-9 to TRBJ1-1; D is unresolved. This CDR3 is 14 amino acids long. V shed 2 bases and J shed 0 bases, with 7 bases lying between them. The germline V gene encodes CDR1 SEHNR and CDR2 FQNEAQ (reference sequence). The CDR3 here is CASSLSGMNTEAFF. CDR3 DNA: TGTGCCAGCAGCTTATCGGGAATGAACACTGAAGCTTTCTTT. The full variable domain, with the rest looked up from reference TRBV7-9 and TRBJ1-1, is DTGVSQNPRHKITKRGQNVTFRCDPISEHNRLYWYRQTLGQGPEFLTYFQNEAQLEKSRLLSDRFSAERPKGSFSTLEIQRTEQGDSAMYLCASSLSGMNTEAFFGQGTRLTVV.

V usage is TRBV10-3 and J usage is TRBJ1-2; 8 bases map to TRBD1. Germline CDR1 reads ENHRY; CDR2 reads SYGVKD. V trimming: 3 bases; J trimming: 6 bases; junction bases outside the gene matches: 12. The CDR3 spans 16 residues. The CDR3 protein is CAISDPGQVRRDGYTF. The CDR3 DNA reads TGTGCCATCAGTGACCCGGGACAGGTTCGACGGGATGGCTACACCTTC.

The gene calls are TRBV25-1 and TRBJ2-2, with a tentative D call TRBD2 (6 bases). This CDR3 is built from 15 residues. V was shortened by 3 bases and J by 2 bases, with 10 bases between the two germline ends. Looked up from germline, CDR1 is MGHDK and CDR2 is SYGVNS. CDR3: CASSDVGTNTGELFF. The CDR3 nucleotides are TGTGCCAGCAGTGACGTTGGGACTAACACCGGGGAGCTGTTTTTT.

The V call is TRBV15, the J call TRBJ1-4; 9 nucleotides align to TRBD1. The CDR3 extends over 15 amino acids. Losses at the gene ends were 5 bases for V and 5 bases for J; bases not matched to a gene: 6. Germline CDR1 reads LNHNV; CDR2 reads YYDKDF (reference sequence). CDR3 sequence: CATSGTGTGNEKLFF. The DNA of the CDR3 is TGTGCCACCAGCGGAACCGGGACAGGGAATGAAAAACTGTTTTTT.